The rows below give T cell receptor beta chains drawn from one sample of a study of monozygotic twins with inflammatory bowel disease. TCRdb reprocessed the 5' RACE reads and stores each CDR3 protein as one record, lacking DNA. The data show roughly 160,000 distinct CDR3 sequences, and the top ten clones hold about 2.4%. Sequenced input: blood. Receptor source: a human donor with ulcerative colitis or Crohn's disease, or a healthy co-twin of an affected twin (not recorded which). The CDR3 runs from the conserved cysteine through the conserved F or W. Clone size appears in some rows only: once, few, many, or a class for an expanded clone.

TRBV19	TRBJ1-4	-	CASSIRRGVRSEKLFF
TRBV5-5	TRBJ2-1	-	CASSLPTRNEQFF
TRBV6-2/TRBV6-3	TRBJ2-7	-	CASHGGGNYEQYF
TRBV20-1	TRBJ1-2	-	CSAREGPGQDLYGYTF
TRBV20-1	TRBJ2-2	-	CSARTATGTGELFF
TRBV28	TRBJ2-1	-	CASTQLAPVLYNEQFF
TRBV30	TRBJ1-6	medium-sized	CAWSVGVRSPLHF
TRBV20-1	TRBJ1-6	-	CSAREQGNSPLHF
TRBV7-9	TRBJ2-3	-	CASRPAGGTDTQYF
TRBV7-3	TRBJ1-3	-	CASSGTGLSGNTIYF
TRBV7-9	TRBJ1-1	-	CASSWTAGSEAFF
TRBV20-1	TRBJ1-2	-	CSANPWTLRNYGYTF
TRBV20-1	TRBJ2-1	-	CSATSPAESSYNEQFF
TRBV4-2	TRBJ2-7	-	CASSRTGTSGSYEQYF
TRBV27	TRBJ1-1	-	CASSKQGAYTEAFF
TRBV18	TRBJ1-1	-	CASSPPAVGTEAFF